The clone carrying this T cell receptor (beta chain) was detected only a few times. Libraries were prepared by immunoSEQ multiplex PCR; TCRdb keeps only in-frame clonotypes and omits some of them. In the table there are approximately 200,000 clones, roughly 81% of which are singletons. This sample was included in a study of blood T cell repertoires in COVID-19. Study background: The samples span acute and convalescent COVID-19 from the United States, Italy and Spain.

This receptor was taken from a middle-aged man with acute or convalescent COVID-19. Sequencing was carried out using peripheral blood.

The CDR3 DNA sequence: TGTGCCAGCAGCAAAGACAGGGGAAATAATTCACCCCTCCACTTT. The encoded protein is CASSKDRGNNSPLHF. This chain uses TRBV5-6 with TRBJ1-6; 8 bases are shared with TRBD1. The ends lost 4 bases at V and 5 bases at J; junction bases unmatched: 5. Germline-derived CDR1 and CDR2 are SGHDT and YYEEEE. The CDR3 totals 15 residues.